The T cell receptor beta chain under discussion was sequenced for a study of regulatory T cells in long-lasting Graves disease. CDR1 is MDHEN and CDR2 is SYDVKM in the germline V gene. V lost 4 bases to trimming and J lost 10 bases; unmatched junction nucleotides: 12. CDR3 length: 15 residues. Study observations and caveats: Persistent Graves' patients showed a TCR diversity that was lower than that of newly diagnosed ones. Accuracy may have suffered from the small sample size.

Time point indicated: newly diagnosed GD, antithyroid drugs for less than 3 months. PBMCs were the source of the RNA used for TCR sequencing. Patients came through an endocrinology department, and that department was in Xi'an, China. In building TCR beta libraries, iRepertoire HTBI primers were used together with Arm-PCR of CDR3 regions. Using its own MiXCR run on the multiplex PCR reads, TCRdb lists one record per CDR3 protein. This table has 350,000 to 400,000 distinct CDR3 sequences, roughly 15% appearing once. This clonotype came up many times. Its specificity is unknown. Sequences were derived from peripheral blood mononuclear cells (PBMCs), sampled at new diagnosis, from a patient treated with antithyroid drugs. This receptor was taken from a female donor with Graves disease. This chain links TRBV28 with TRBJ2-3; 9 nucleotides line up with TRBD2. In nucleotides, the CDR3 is TGTGCCAGCAGTTCTTTTCGGCGGGAGGGCTTCCCGCAGTATTTT. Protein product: CASSSFRREGFPQYF.